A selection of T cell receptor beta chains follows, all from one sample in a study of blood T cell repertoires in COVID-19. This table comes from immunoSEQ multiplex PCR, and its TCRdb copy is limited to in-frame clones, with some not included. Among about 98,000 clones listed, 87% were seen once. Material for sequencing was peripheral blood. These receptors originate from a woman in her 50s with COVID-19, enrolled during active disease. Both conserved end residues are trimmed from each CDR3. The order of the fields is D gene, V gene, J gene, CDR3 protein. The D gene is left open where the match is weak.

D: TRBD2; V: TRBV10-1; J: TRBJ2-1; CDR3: ASSESKLAGLNEQF
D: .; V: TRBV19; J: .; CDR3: ASTEELPYNEQF
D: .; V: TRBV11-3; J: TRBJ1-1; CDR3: ASKRAGSNTEAF
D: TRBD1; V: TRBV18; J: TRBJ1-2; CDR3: ASSPRQGAEGYT
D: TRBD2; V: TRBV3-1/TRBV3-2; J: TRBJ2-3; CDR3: ASAYSGVTDTQY
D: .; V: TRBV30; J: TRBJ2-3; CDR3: AWSVTDTQY
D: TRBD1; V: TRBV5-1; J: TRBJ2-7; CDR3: ASSWDLPGQDPYEQY
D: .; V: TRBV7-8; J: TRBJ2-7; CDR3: ASSPDRITTYEQY
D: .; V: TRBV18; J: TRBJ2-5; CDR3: ASSPPYSGARETQY
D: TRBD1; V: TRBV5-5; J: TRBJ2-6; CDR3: ASSIQTGQGAGGANVLT
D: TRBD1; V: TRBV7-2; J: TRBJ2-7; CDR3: ASSPGTGYVYEQY
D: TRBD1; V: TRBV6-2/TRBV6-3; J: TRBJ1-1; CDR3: ASSFKGQGRSTEAF
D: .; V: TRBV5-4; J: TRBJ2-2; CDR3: ASSLEQGQTGELF
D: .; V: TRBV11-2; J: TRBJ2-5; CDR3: ASSSLRGQETQY
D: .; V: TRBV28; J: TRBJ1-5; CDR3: ASSSAEGHIYQPQH
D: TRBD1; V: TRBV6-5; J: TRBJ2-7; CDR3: ASSKTGMISYEQY
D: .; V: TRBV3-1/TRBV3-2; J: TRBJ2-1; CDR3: ASSQTSDSHNEQF
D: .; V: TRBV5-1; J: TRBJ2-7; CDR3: ASSLEARGGEQY
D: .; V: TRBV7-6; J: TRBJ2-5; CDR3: ASSLLAGKETQY
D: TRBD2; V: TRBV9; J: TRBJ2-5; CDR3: ASSVAGTSGGETQY
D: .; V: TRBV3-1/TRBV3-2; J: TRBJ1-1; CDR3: ASAGGPGTEAF
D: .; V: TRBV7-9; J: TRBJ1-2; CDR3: ASSSFGGTNYGYT
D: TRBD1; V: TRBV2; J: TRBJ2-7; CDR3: ASSVKLGTVDYEQY
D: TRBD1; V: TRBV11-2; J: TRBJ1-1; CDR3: ASSPQAGGNTEAF
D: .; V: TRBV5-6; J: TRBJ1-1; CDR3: ASSWRENEAF
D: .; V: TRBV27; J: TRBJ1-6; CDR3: ASSQVPSSYNSPLH
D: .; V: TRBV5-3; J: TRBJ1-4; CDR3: ARSRREGRGEKLF
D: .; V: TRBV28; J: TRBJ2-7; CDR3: ASSLVGAADASYEQY
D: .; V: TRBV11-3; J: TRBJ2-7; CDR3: ASSSLGGGPTYEQY
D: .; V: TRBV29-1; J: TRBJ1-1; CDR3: SVEDSGVNTEAF
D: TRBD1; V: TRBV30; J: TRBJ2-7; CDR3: ALSTGVTYEQY
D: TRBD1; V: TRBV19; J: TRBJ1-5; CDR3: ASSRRIVTGDYSNQPQH
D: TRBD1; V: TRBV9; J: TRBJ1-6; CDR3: ASSVGGTGAYNSPLH
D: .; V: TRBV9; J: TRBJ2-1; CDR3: ASSAGAYNEQF
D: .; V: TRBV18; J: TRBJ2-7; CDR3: ASSPNQGYEQY
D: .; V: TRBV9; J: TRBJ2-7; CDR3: ASSVGHASGEQY
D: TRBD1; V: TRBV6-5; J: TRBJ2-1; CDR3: ASSRGTGGIDEQF
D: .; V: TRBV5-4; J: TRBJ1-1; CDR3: ASSLAGNTEAF
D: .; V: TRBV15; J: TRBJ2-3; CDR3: ATSTGLASFIGTDTQY
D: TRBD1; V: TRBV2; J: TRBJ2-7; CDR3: ASSEEDRGPYEQY
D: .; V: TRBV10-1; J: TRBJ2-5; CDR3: ASSAQGSETQY
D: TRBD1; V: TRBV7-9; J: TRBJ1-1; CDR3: ASSPGQGTGTEAF
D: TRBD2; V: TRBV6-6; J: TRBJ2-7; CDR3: ASSTLAGVYEQY
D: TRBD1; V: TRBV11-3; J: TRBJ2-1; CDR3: ASQIQGQGLDEQF
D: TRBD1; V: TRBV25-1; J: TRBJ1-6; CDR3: ASRGGSNSPLH
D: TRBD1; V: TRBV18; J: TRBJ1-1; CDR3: ASSPGQERAF
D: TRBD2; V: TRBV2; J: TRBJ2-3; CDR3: ASSVGLAVTDTQY
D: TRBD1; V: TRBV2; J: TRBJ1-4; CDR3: ASSIIPGQDNEKLF